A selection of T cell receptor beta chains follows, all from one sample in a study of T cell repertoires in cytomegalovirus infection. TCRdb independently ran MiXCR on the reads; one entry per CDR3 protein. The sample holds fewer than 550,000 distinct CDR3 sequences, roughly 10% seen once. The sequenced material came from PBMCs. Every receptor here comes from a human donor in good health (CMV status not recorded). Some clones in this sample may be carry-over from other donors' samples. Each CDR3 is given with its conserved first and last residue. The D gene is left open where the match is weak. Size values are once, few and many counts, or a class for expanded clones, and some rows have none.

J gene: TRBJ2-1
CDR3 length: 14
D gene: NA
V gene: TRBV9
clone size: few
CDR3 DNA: TGTGCCAGCAGCGTATTCAAAGCTAGCAACGTGCAGTTCTTC
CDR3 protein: CASSVFKASNVQFF

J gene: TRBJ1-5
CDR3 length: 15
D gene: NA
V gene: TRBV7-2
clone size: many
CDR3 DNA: TGTGCCAGCAGTTCACCCCTTGGGGGAAATCAGCCCCAGCATTTT
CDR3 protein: CASSSPLGGNQPQHF

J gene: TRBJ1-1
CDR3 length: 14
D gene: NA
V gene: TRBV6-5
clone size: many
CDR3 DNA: TGTGCCAGCAGTTACCCTGGCCCGAACACTGAAGCTTTCTTT
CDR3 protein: CASSYPGPNTEAFF

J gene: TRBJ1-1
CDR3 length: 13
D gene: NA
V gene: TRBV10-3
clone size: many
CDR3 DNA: TGTGCCATCAGTGAGTCCGAAGGGGTTGAAGCTTTCTTT
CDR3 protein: CAISESEGVEAFF

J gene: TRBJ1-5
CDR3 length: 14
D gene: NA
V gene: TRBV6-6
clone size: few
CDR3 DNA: TGTGCCAGCATCCCCAGGGGTAGCAATCAGCCCCAGCATTTT
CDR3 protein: CASIPRGSNQPQHF

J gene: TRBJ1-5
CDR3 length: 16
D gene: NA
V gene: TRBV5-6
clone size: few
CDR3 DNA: TGTGCCAGCAGCTTGTGGAAGGGGTCCCCTTATCAGCCCCAGCATTTT
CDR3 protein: CASSLWKGSPYQPQHF

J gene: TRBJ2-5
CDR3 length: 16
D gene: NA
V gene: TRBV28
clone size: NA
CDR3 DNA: TGTGCCAGCAGTTACCAGGGGCGTTTGGATGGAGAGACCCAGTACTTC
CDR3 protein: CASSYQGRLDGETQYF

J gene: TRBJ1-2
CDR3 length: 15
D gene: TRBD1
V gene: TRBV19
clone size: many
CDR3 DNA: TGTGCCAGTAGTTCCCGGGACAGGGGGAACTATGGCTACACCTTC
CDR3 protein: CASSSRDRGNYGYTF

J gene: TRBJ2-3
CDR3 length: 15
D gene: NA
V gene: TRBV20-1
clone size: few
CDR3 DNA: TGCAGTGCCAGACCTATTAGGGAAGTGGCAGATACGCAGTATTTT
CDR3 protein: CSARPIREVADTQYF

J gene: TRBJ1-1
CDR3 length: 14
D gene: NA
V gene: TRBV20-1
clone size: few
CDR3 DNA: TGCAGTGCTAGGGACTCGCAGGTGAACACTGAAGCTTTCTTT
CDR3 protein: CSARDSQVNTEAFF